This passage covers 9 T cell receptor beta chains from one sample sequenced in a study of blood T cell repertoires in COVID-19. Measured with immunoSEQ multiplex PCR; TCRdb has only the in-frame clones, and not every one. The repertoire holds some 200,000 clones, with 70% to 90% as singletons. The sample taken for sequencing was PBMCs or T cells enriched from blood (not recorded which). The source is a woman between 18 and 29 years old who had recovered from COVID-19.

The sample holds a few counts of this clone. The rearrangement joins TRBV2 to TRBJ1-5; 7 bases fit TRBD1. V lost 6 bases and J lost 11; bases outside the gene matches: 7. This CDR3 has 12 residues. CDR1 and CDR2 from the germline V gene are SNHLY and FYNNEI. DNA of the CDR3: TGTGCCAGCAGAGACACAGGGGCTACCCAGCATTTT. It yields the protein CASRDTGATQHF. The variable domain in full, with the rest retrieved from reference TRBV2 and TRBJ1-5, is EPEVTQTPSHQVTQMGQEVILRCVPISNHLYFYWYRQILGQKVEFLVSFYNNEISEKSEIFDDQFSVERPDGSNFTLKIRSTKLEDSAMYFCASRDTGATQHFGDGTRLSIL.

This clone was counted once. J is TRBJ1-2 and V is TRBV28; D is perhaps TRBD1 (6 bases). Trimming took 4 bases from V and 2 from J, leaving 11 bases between them. Germline V CDR1 and CDR2: MDHEN, SYDVKM. The CDR3 totals 14 residues. As DNA, the CDR3 is TGTGCCAGCAGTTCGTCGGACAGAAACTATGGCTACACCTTC. It specifies CASSSSDRNYGYTF.

The genes are TRBV3-1 (or the pseudogene TRBV3-2) and TRBJ1-6; TRBD1 agrees at 7 bases. In germline, CDR1 is LGHDT, CDR2 YNNKEL (reference sequence). The CDR3 has 15 residues. J lost 8 bases, V lost 1 base, and 5 bases had no gene match. The DNA for the CDR3 is TGTGCCAGCAGCCAAGGGACAGGAGGGGATTCACCCCTCCACTTT. Its translation: CASSQGTGGDSPLHF.

This clone was detected once. The chain is built from TRBV19 and TRBJ2-3; tentative D call: TRBD1 (6 bases). Germline V CDR1 and CDR2: LNHDA, SQIVND (reference sequence). The V gene lost 2 bases and the J gene lost 2 bases, with 8 bases spanning the gap. This CDR3 region has 14 residues. The CDR3 nucleotides are TGTGCCAGTAGTATAACAGGGACCACAGATACGCAGTATTTT. Residues: CASSITGTTDTQYF. The entire variable domain, with the rest obtained from reference TRBV19 and TRBJ2-3, is as follows: DGGITQSPKYLFRKEGQNVTLSCEQNLNHDAMYWYRQDPGQGLRLIYYSQIVNDFQKGDIAEGYSVSREKKESFPLTVTSAQKNPTAFYLCASSITGTTDTQYFGPGTRLTVL.

This clone was seen once. The V gene is TRBV30, the J gene TRBJ1-4, with TRBD1 as a possible D gene (6 bases). The germline V gene encodes CDR1 GTSNPN and CDR2 SVGIG (reference sequence). V gave up 2 bases and J gave up 6 bases, with 10 bases separating them. The CDR3 covers 13 residues. The CDR3 sequence is CAWSSRGYEKLFF. CDR3 in DNA: TGTGCCTGGAGTAGCAGGGGCTATGAAAAACTGTTTTTT.

A word on this clone: This could be a read error, since a much larger clone is one nucleotide away. This rearrangement joins TRBV6-4 to TRBJ2-2; no definite D call. V was cut by 6 bases and J by 1 base, with 3 bases left in between. The germline gives CDR1 MRHNA, CDR2 SNTAGT. The CDR3 extends over 12 amino acids. CDR3 DNA sequence: TGTGCCAGCAGCGGGAACACCGGGGAGCTGTTTTTT. This sequence encodes CASSGNTGELFF.

This clone has just one count. This rearrangement joins TRBV11-2 to TRBJ2-7; perhaps TRBD2 as D (7 bases). The CDR3 has 15 amino acids. Trimming stripped 5 bases from V and 3 bases from J, with 17 bases between. Per germline, CDR1 SGHAT and CDR2 FQNNGV. The CDR3, as DNA: TGTGCCAGCAGCGCGGGACTATCACAGGGCTACGAGCAGTACTTC. Translated, it gives CASSAGLSQGYEQYF.

The table lists this clone with a few counts. The rearrangement joins TRBV7-9 to TRBJ2-7; a possible D gene is TRBD2 (5 bases). In germline, CDR1 is SEHNR, CDR2 FQNEAQ (reference sequence). The germline V and J ends were trimmed by 5 bases and 5 bases, with 10 bases remaining between them. The CDR3 sequence is 12 residues long. The CDR3 DNA sequence: TGTGCCAGCAGCCTGGACTGGGACGAGCAGTACTTC. Its translation is CASSLDWDEQYF.

The chain combines TRBV5-1 with TRBJ1-1; D remains unclear. The germline V gene encodes CDR1 SGHRS and CDR2 YFSETQ. V lost 0 bases to trimming and J lost 3 bases, with 12 bases between them. CDR3 size: 15 residues. CDR3 sequence reads: CASSLGRVSDTEAFF. The DNA of the CDR3 is TGCGCCAGCAGCTTGGGTCGGGTTTCCGACACTGAAGCTTTCTTT.